A single count supports the clone carrying this T cell receptor beta chain. This sample was taken from a study of blood T cell repertoires in COVID-19. Study-level information: Samples of COVID-19 (acute and convalescent) were obtained from the United States, Italy and Spain. Nucleic acid was either cDNA or gDNA, and it came from T cells, B-cell-depleted T cells, or PBMCs.

Source study methods: Nucleated cell counts were estimated from reference gene primer amplification. Using immunoSEQ multiplex PCR, the repertoire was profiled, and TCRdb retains in-frame clones only, with some absent. The V and J calls and clone size are taken from that table; D and trimming were inferred from the DNA. Here the sample spans over 150,000 clones, approximately 80% being singletons. This CDR3 comprises 17 residues. Germline V gives CDR1 SQVTM, CDR2 ANQGSEA. The V segment lost 3 bases and the J segment 1 base; nucleotides outside the gene matches: 12. This clonotype originated in a woman aged 80 or older with active or convalescent COVID-19. The sequenced sample was peripheral blood. V usage is TRBV29-1 and J usage is TRBJ2-3; 8 bases fit TRBD1. CDR3 protein: CSVDGQGLGTGTDTQYF. DNA of the CDR3: TGCAGCGTTGATGGACAGGGTTTAGGTACCGGCACAGATACGCAGTATTTT.